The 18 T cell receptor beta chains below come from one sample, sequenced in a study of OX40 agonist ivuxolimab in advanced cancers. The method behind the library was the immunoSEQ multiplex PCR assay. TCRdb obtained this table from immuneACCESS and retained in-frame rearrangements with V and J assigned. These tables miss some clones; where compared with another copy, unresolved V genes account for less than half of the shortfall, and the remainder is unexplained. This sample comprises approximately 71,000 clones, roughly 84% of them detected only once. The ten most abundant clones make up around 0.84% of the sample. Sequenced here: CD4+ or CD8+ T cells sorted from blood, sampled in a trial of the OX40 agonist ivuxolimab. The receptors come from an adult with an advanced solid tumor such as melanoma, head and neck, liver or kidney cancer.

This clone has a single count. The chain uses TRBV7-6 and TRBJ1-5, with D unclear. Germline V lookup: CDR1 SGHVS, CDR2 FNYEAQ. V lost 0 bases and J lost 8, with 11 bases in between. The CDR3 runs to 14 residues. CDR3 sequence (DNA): TGTGCCAGCAGCTTAGCGGTGGGCTCTGAGCCCCAGCATTTT. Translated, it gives CASSLAVGSEPQHF.

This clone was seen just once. CDR3 DNA: TGTGCCAGCAGCTTAGCAGGGGCGAAGTCACCCCTCCACTTT. The encoded protein is CASSLAGAKSPLHF. This rearrangement joins TRBV7-6 to TRBJ1-6; D may be TRBD1 (5 bases). The germline V gene has CDR1 SGHVS and CDR2 FNYEAQ. V dropped 0 bases and J dropped 10 bases, with 10 bases sitting between them. The CDR3 has 14 residues.

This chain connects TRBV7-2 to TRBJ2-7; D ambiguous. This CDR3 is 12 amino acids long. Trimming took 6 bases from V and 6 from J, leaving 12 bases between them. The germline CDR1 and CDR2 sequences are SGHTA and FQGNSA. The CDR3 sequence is CASSPNTREQYF. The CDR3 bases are TGTGCCAGCAGTCCCAACACGCGCGAGCAGTACTTC.

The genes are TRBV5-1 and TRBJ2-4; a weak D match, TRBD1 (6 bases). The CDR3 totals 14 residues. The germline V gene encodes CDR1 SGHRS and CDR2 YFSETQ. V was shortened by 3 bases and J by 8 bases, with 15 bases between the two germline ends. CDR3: CASSSGTLGHIQYF. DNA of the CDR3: TGCGCCAGCAGCTCGGGGACACTTGGGCACATTCAGTACTTC.

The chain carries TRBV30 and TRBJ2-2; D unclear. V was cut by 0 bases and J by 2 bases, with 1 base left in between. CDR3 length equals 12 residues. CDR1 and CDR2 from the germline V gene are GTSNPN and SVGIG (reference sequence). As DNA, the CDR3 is TGTGCCTGGAGTGTCAACACCGGGGAGCTGTTTTTT. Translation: CAWSVNTGELFF.

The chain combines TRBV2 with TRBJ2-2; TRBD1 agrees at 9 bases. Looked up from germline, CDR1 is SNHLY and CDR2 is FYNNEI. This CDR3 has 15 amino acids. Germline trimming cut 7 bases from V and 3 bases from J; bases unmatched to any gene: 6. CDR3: CASITGQGYTGELFF. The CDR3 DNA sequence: TGTGCCAGCATAACGGGACAGGGATACACCGGGGAGCTGTTTTTT. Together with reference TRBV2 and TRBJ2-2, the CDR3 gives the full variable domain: EPEVTQTPSHQVTQMGQEVILRCVPISNHLYFYWYRQILGQKVEFLVSFYNNEISEKSEIFDDQFSVERPDGSNFTLKIRSTKLEDSAMYFCASITGQGYTGELFFGEGSRLTVL.

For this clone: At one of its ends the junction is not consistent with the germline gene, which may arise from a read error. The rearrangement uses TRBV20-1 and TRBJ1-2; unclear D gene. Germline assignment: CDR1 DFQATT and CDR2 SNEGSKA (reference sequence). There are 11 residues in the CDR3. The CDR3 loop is CSSSPSYGYTF. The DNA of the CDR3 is TGCAGTTCTAGCCCCAGCTATGGCTACACCTTC.

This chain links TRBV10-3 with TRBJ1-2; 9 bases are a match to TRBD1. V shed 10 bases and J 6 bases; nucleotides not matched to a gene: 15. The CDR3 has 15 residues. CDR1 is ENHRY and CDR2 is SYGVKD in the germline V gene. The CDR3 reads CATGSSGTGSDGYTF. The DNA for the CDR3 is TGTGCCACGGGCTCTTCCGGGACAGGGTCCGATGGCTACACCTTC.

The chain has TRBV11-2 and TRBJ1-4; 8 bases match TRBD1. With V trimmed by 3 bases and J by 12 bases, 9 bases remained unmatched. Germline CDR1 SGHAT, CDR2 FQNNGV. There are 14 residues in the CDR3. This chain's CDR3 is CASSLSRDRLELFF. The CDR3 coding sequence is TGTGCCAGCAGCTTGTCCCGGGACAGGTTAGAACTGTTTTTT.

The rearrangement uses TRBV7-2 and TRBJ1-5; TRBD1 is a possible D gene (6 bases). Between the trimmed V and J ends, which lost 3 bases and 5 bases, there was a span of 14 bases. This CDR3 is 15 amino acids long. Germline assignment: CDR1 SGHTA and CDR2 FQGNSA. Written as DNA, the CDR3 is TGTGCCAGCAGCTTCAGGCGGGACAACGATCAGCCCCAGCATTTT. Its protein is CASSFRRDNDQPQHF.

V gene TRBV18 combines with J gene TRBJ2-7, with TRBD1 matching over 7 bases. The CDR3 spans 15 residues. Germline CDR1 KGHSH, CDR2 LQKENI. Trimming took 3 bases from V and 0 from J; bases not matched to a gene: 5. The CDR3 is CASSPRTGASYEQYF. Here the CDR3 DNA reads TGTGCCAGCTCACCTCGGACAGGAGCCTCCTACGAGCAGTACTTC.

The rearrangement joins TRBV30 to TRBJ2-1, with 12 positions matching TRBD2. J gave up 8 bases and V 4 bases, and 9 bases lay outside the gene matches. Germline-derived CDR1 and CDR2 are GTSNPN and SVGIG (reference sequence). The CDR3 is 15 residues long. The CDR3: CAWKYPSGRADEQFF. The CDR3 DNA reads TGTGCCTGGAAATACCCTAGCGGGAGGGCCGATGAGCAGTTCTTC.

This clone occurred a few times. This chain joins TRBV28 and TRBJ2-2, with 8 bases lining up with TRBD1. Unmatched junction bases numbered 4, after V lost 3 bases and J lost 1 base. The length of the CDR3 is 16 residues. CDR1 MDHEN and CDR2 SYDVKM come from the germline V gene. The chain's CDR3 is CASSFRDRRNTGELFF. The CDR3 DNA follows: TGTGCCAGCAGTTTCCGGGACAGGAGGAACACCGGGGAGCTGTTTTTT.

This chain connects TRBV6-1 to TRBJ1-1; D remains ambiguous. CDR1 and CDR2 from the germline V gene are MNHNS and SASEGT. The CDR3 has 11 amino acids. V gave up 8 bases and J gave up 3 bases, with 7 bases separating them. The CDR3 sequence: CASGFYTEAFF. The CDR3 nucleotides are TGTGCCAGCGGTTTCTACACTGAAGCTTTCTTT.

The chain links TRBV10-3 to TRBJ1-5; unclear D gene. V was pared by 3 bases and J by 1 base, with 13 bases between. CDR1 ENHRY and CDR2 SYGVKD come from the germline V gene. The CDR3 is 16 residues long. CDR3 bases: TGTGCCATCAGTGACCACGGGGAGGGCAGCAATCAGCCCCAGCATTTT. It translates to CAISDHGEGSNQPQHF.

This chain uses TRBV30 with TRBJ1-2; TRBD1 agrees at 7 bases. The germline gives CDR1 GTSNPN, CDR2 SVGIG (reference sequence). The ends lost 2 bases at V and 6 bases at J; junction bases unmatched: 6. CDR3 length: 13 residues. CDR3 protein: CAWSRQGSDGYTF. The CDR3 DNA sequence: TGTGCCTGGAGTCGACAGGGAAGCGATGGCTACACCTTC.

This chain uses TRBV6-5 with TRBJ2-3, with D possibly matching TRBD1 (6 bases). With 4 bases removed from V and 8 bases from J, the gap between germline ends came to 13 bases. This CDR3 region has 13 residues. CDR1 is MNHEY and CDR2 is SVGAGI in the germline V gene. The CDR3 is CASSSAGDPTQYF. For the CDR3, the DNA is TGTGCCAGCAGTTCCGCAGGGGACCCTACGCAGTATTTT.

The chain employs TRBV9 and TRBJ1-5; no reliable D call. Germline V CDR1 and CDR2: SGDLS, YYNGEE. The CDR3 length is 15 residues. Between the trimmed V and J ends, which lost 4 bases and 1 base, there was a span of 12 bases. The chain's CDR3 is CASSPSPGSNQPQHF. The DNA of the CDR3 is TGTGCCAGCAGCCCCTCCCCGGGAAGCAATCAGCCCCAGCATTTT.